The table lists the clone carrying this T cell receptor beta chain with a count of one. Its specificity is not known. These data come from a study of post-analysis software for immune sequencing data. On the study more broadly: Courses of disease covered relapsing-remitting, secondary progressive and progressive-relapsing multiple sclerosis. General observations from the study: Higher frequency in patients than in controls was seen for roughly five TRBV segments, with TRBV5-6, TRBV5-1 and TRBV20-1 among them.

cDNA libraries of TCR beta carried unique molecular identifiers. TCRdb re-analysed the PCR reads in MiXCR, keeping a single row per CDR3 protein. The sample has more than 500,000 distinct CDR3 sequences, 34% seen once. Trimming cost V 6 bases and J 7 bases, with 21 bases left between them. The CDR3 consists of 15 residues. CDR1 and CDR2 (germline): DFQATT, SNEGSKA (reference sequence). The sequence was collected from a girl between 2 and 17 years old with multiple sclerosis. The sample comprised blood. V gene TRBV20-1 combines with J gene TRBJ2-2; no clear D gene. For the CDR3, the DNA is TGCAGTGCCTCAGCTGCGCACGTGGTGGACGGGGAGCTGTTTTTT. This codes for CSASAAHVVDGELFF.